This TCR beta chain is drawn from a study of cytomegalovirus exposure and HLA in healthy donors. General study points: A further, later analysis showed that HLA-associated TCR beta chains (compared with equally common others) were more clonally expanded.

In the PCR, 60 Vbeta and 13 Jbeta primers were used. Profiling relied on immunoSEQ multiplex PCR, and the TCRdb table lists in-frame clones only, not all of them. The sample yields some 200,000 clones, 80% to 85% seen once. As concerns this clone: Antigen unknown.

The TCR comes from a boy younger than 10 in good health and CMV-seronegative. The material sequenced was PBMCs.

CDR3 region: CASSVDQSTNEKLFF. The CDR3 bases are TGTGCCAGCAGCGTAGACCAGTCAACTAATGAAAAACTGTTTTTT. This chain joins TRBV9 and TRBJ1-4; D gene uncertain. Deletions cut 0 bases from V and 0 bases from J, with 6 bases between. The length of the CDR3 is 15 residues. The germline gives CDR1 SGDLS, CDR2 YYNGEE.